The subject of this entry is one T cell receptor beta chain. Primers used in a second PCR of about 6 to 11 cycles were a sample-barcoded 5' primer and a J-beta primer mix. TCRdb itself ran the 5' RACE reads through MiXCR, one entry per CDR3 protein. The sample records roughly 1,500,000 distinct CDR3 sequences, around 42% being singletons. The data were obtained in a study of blood T cells in healthy people across ages. The CDR3 has 18 residues. CDR1 is DFQATT and CDR2 is SNEGSKA in the germline V gene (reference sequence). Trimming took 0 bases from V and 1 from J; bases not matched to a gene: 11. The receptor was isolated from a woman aged 18-35 years in good health. J is TRBJ2-1 and V is TRBV20-1, with TRBD2 matching 8 bases. The sequencing input was blood. The CDR3 nucleotides are TGCAGTGCTAGAGATTTGGAGGCGGGAGGCCCTTCCTACAATGAGCAGTTCTTC. This sequence encodes CSARDLEAGGPSYNEQFF.